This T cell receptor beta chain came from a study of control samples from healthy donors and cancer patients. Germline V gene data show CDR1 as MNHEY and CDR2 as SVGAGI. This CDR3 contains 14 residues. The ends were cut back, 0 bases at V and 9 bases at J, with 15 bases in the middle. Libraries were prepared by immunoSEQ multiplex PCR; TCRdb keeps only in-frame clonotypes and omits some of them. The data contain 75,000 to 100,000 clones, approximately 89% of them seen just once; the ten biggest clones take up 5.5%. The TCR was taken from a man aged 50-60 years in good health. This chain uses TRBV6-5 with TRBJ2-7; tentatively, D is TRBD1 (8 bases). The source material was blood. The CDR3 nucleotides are TGTGCCAGCAGTTACTCAAAAACAGGGGGGGGGCAGTACTTC. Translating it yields CASSYSKTGGGQYF.